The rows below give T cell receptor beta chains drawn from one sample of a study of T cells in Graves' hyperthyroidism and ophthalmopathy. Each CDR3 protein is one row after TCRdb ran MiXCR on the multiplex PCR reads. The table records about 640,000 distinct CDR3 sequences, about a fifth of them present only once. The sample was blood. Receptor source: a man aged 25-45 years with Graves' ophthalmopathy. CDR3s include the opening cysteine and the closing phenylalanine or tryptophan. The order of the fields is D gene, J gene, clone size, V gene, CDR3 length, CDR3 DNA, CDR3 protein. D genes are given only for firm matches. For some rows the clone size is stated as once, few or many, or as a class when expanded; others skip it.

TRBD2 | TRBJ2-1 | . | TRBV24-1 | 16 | TGTGCCACCAGTGACACGACTAGCGGGAGCATAAATGAGCAGTTCTTC | CATSDTTSGSINEQFF
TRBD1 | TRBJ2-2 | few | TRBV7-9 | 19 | TGTGCCAGCAGCCGGGCTACTGGGACAGGGGGCCGGAACACCGGGGAGCTGTTTTTT | CASSRATGTGGRNTGELFF
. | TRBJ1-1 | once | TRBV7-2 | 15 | TGTGCCAGCAGTACGAAAGTCGGGGGAAACACTGAAGCTTTCTTT | CASSTKVGGNTEAFF
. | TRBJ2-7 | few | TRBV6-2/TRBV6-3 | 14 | TGTGCCAGCAGGAGCGGCGGGTCCTCCCACGAGCAGTACTTC | CASRSGGSSHEQYF
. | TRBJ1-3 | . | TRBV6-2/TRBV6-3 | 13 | TGTGCCAGCAGCGGCGGCGCTGGAAACACCATATATTTT | CASSGGAGNTIYF
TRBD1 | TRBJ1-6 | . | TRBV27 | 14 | TGTGCCAGCGGGTATGGACAGGATAATTCACCCCTCCACTTT | CASGYGQDNSPLHF
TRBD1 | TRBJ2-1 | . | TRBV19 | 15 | TGTGCCAGTAGTGCCGGGACAGGGGGCGGGAATGAGCAGTTCTTC | CASSAGTGGGNEQFF
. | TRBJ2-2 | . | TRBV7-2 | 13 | TGTGCCAGCAGCTTAGACAGGAACAGGGAGCTGTTTTTT | CASSLDRNRELFF
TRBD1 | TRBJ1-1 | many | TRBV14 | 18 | TGTGCCAGCAGCCAAGGAACCTTGAGAGACAGGGCGAACACTGAAGCTTTCTTT | CASSQGTLRDRANTEAFF
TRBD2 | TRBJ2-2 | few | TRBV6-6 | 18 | TGTGCCAGCAGTTACATCCCCGGGACTAGCATCGGCACCGGGGAGCTGTTTTTT | CASSYIPGTSIGTGELFF
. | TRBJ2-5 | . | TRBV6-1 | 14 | TGTGCCAGCAGCAGGACAGCAAAACAAGAGACCCAGTACTTC | CASSRTAKQETQYF
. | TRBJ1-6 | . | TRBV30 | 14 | TGTGCCTGGACTCGAGCGATCTATAATTCACCCCTCCACTTT | CAWTRAIYNSPLHF
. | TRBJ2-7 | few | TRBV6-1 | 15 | TGTGCCACAGGAGGGATAAATGAAAACTCCTACGAGCAGTACTTC | CATGGINENSYEQYF
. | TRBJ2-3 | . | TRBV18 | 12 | TGTGCCAGCTCACCAGGTATAGATACGCAGTATTTT | CASSPGIDTQYF
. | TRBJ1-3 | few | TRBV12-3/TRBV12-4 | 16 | TGTGCCAGCAGTTTATCAACTAGGAGCTCTGGAAACACCATATATTTT | CASSLSTRSSGNTIYF
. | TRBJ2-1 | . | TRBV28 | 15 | TGTGCCAGCAGTTCCCTGAAGGGAGTTAATGATGAGCAGTTCTTC | CASSSLKGVNDEQFF
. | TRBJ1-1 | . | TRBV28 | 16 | TGTGCCAGCAGTTCAACGGGAAGGGGTATGAACACTGAAGCTTTCTTT | CASSSTGRGMNTEAFF
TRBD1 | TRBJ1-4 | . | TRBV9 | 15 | TGTGCCAGCAGCGTGGAGGGGGCGCCTAATGAAAAACTGTTTTTT | CASSVEGAPNEKLFF
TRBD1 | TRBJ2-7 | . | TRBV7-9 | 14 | TGTGCCAGCAACCCCGGGACAGGGGAGGGCGAGCAGTACTTC | CASNPGTGEGEQYF
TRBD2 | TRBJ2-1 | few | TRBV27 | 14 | TGTGCCAGCAGTCCACGGGACTACGTGCATGAGCAGTTCTTC | CASSPRDYVHEQFF
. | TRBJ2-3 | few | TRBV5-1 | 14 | TGCGCCAGCAGCGCCTCAACAGGCACAGATACGCAGTATTTT | CASSASTGTDTQYF
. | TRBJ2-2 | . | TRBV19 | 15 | TGTGCCAGTGGGATTAGCGACGCGAACACCGGGGAGCTGTTTTTT | CASGISDANTGELFF
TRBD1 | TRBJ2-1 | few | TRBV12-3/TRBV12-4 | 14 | TGTGCCAGCATCTCCGGGACAGACCCCAATGAGCAGTTCTTC | CASISGTDPNEQFF
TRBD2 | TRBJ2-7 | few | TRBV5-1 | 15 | TGCGCCAGCAGCCCGGATGGGACTAGCGCCTACGAGCAGTACTTC | CASSPDGTSAYEQYF